The 29 T cell receptor beta chains listed next were all sequenced from one sample in a study of early T cells in non-severe SARS-CoV-2 infection. TCRdb reprocessed the 5' RACE reads via MiXCR and lists one record per CDR3 protein. The sample has around 60,000 distinct CDR3 sequences, 9.5% to 15% seen once; the top ten hold roughly 4%. Sequences were obtained from whole blood. Receptors were obtained from an adult who was a healthcare worker with PCR-confirmed SARS-CoV-2 infection or an uninfected control (not recorded which).

This clonotype was seen repeatedly, ten times or more. The V and J genes are TRBV29-1 and TRBJ1-1; D is uncertain. V lost 4 bases, J lost 1 base, and 10 bases lay in between. The CDR3 length is 13 residues. Germline V lookup: CDR1 SQVTM, CDR2 ANQGSEA. The CDR3 sequence: CSVAEVSNTEAFF. In DNA form, the CDR3 reads TGCAGCGTTGCAGAGGTCTCGAACACTGAAGCTTTCTTT. The entire variable domain, with the rest obtained from reference TRBV29-1 and TRBJ1-1, is as follows: SAVISQKPSRDICQRGTSLTIQCQVDSQVTMMFWYRQQPGQSLTLIATANQGSEATYESGFVIDKFPISRPNLTFSTLTVSNMSPEDSSIYLCSVAEVSNTEAFFGQGTRLTVV.

This clonotype was recorded at least ten times. This chain links TRBV30 with TRBJ2-7, with TRBD2 identical over 7 bases. This CDR3 spans 17 amino acids. The V segment lost 2 bases and the J segment 2 bases; nucleotides outside the gene matches: 15. CDR1 is GTSNPN, CDR2 SVGIG, per germline (reference sequence). Written as DNA, the CDR3 is TGTGCCTGGAGTTCCCCCCCCCGGCTAGCGGTGACCTACGAGCAGTACTTC. Translated: CAWSSPPRLAVTYEQYF.

This clonotype was observed many times. The V call is TRBV12-3 or TRBV12-4, the J call TRBJ1-1; D perhaps matches TRBD1 (6 bases). V was shortened by 7 bases and J by 4 bases, with 16 bases between the two germline ends. The CDR3 totals 14 residues. In DNA, the CDR3 is TGTGCCAGCATCACGGGGGGGCGCACCACTGAAGCTTTCTTT. This sequence encodes CASITGGRTTEAFF.

There are many counts of this clonotype. The chain is built from TRBV4-3 and TRBJ1-2; a weak D match, TRBD1 (5 bases). Germline-derived CDR1 and CDR2 are LGHNA and YSLEER. Trimming removed 0 bases from V and 5 bases from J, with 10 bases in between. The CDR3 has 14 amino acids. Here the CDR3 reads CASSQDREGYGYTF. The CDR3 bases are TGCGCCAGCAGCCAAGATAGGGAGGGGTATGGCTACACCTTC.

This clonotype was observed at least ten times. The chain links TRBV5-4 to TRBJ1-3; TRBD1 aligns across 7 bases. With V trimmed by 4 bases and J by 0 bases, 4 bases remained unmatched. The CDR3 extends over 15 amino acids. Germline CDR1 reads SGHNT; CDR2 reads YYREEE (reference sequence). The CDR3 region has the DNA TGTGCCAGCAGCCAAGGGACAGACTCTGGAAACACCATATATTTT. Its protein is CASSQGTDSGNTIYF. The full variable domain, in which reference TRBV5-4 and TRBJ1-3 provide the parts outside the CDR3, is ETGVTQSPTHLIKTRGQQVTLRCSSQSGHNTVSWYQQALGQGPQFIFQYYREEENGRGNFPPRFSGLQFPNYSSELNVNALELDDSALYLCASSQGTDSGNTIYFGEGSWLTVV.

This clonotype was seen repeatedly, ten times or more. The chain employs TRBV19 and TRBJ2-6, with D possibly being TRBD2 (5 bases). The CDR3 totals 16 residues. Germline CDR1 is LNHDA and CDR2 is SQIVND (reference sequence). V was clipped by 2 bases and J by 0 bases, with 8 bases between them. The CDR3 sequence: CASSIWESSGANVLTF. In DNA form, the CDR3 reads TGTGCCAGTAGTATATGGGAGAGCTCTGGGGCCAACGTCCTGACTTTC.

This clonotype has ten or more counts. The chain carries TRBV12-3 or TRBV12-4 and TRBJ2-2, with D unclear. Trimming removed 7 bases at V and 8 bases at J, with 8 bases between. The CDR3 has 11 residues. The CDR3 sequence is CASTLRGELFF. The CDR3 coding sequence is TGTGCCAGCACCCTTCGAGGGGAGCTGTTTTTT.

Ten or more counts support this clonotype. This chain links TRBV12-3 or TRBV12-4 with TRBJ2-2, with D unresolved. V was cut by 4 bases and J by 5 bases, with 5 bases left in between. This CDR3 comprises 12 residues. CDR3 in amino acids: CASSWVTGELFF. DNA for the CDR3: TGTGCCAGCAGTTGGGTTACCGGGGAGCTGTTTTTT.

The chain employs TRBV28 and TRBJ2-7; 10 bases fit TRBD1. The germline CDR1 and CDR2 sequences are MDHEN and SYDVKM. The V segment lost 2 bases and the J segment 0 bases; nucleotides outside the gene matches: 13. This CDR3 spans 19 amino acids. The CDR3 is CASSLTPPTGGLPSYEQYF. The CDR3 DNA follows: TGTGCCAGCAGTTTAACTCCCCCGACAGGGGGCCTACCCTCCTACGAGCAGTACTTC.

This clonotype has a handful of counts. The chain links TRBV4-1 to TRBJ2-2; 10 bases match TRBD1. Germline CDR1 is MGHRA and CDR2 is YSYEKL. The ends lost 1 base at V and 4 bases at J; junction bases unmatched: 3. The CDR3 sequence is 16 residues long. The CDR3 reads CASSQGQGAVTGELFF. DNA of the CDR3: TGCGCCAGCAGCCAAGGACAGGGGGCTGTCACCGGGGAGCTGTTTTTT.

The chain employs TRBV7-9 and TRBJ1-2, with a possible D match to TRBD1 (5 bases). The V gene lost 1 base and the J gene lost 8 bases, with 11 bases spanning the gap. The CDR3 contains 13 residues. The V gene's germline CDR1 is SEHNR and CDR2 FQNEAQ (reference sequence). The CDR3 protein is CASSLEWRDGYTF. As DNA, the CDR3 is TGTGCCAGCAGCTTAGAGTGGCGGGACGGCTACACCTTC. Full variable domain (outside the CDR3, taken from reference TRBV7-9 and TRBJ1-2): DTGVSQNPRHKITKRGQNVTFRCDPISEHNRLYWYRQTLGQGPEFLTYFQNEAQLEKSRLLSDRFSAERPKGSFSTLEIQRTEQGDSAMYLCASSLEWRDGYTFGSGTRLTVV.

The chain has TRBV5-5 and TRBJ1-2; D ambiguous. Germline V gene data show CDR1 as SGHKS and CDR2 as YYEKEE (reference sequence). Trimming stripped 0 bases from V and 3 bases from J, with 6 bases between. The CDR3 has 13 residues. CDR3: CASSLVPDYGYTF. In DNA form, the CDR3 reads TGTGCCAGCAGCTTGGTCCCAGACTATGGCTACACCTTC. Full variable domain (remainder filled in from reference TRBV5-5 and TRBJ1-2): DAGVTQSPTHLIKTRGQQVTLRCSPISGHKSVSWYQQVLGQGPQFIFQYYEKEERGRGNFPDRFSARQFPNYSSELNVNALLLGDSALYLCASSLVPDYGYTFGSGTRLTVV.

This clonotype was detected a few times. CDR3 region: CASSTRGQGSSGELFF. CDR3 in DNA: TGTGCCAGCAGCACGAGAGGACAGGGGAGCTCCGGGGAGCTGTTTTTT. V gene TRBV9 combines with J gene TRBJ2-2, with 9 positions matching TRBD1. Trimming cost V 4 bases and J 6 bases; bases outside gene matches: 10. The CDR3 is 16 amino acids. Per the germline V gene, CDR1 is SGDLS and CDR2 is YYNGEE. Full variable domain (missing parts from reference TRBV9 and TRBJ2-2): DSGVTQTPKHLITATGQRVTLRCSPRSGDLSVYWYQQSLDQGLQFLIQYYNGEERAKGNILERFSAQQFPDLHSELNLSSLELGDSALYFCASSTRGQGSSGELFFGEGSRLTVL.

The table lists this clonotype with a few counts. The chain recombines TRBV11-2 with TRBJ1-2, with 7 bases lining up with TRBD1. The CDR3 consists of 14 residues. The V and J ends lost 5 bases and 3 bases, in that order; junction bases with no gene match: 6. CDR1 is SGHAT and CDR2 is FQNNGV in the germline V gene. CDR3 residues: CASSPLTGYYGYTF. DNA of the CDR3: TGTGCCAGCAGCCCCTTGACAGGGTACTATGGCTACACCTTC.

This clonotype was observed at least ten times. The chain joins TRBV30 to TRBJ2-3, with D hard to call. Trimming left V 2 bases short and J 4 bases short, with 7 bases between. The CDR3 totals 12 residues. In germline, CDR1 is GTSNPN, CDR2 SVGIG (reference sequence). CDR3 region: CAWSPDSDTQYF. The CDR3, as DNA: TGTGCCTGGAGTCCAGACTCAGATACGCAGTATTTT. Combining the CDR3 with reference TRBV30 and TRBJ2-3 gives the whole variable domain SQTIHQWPATLVQPVGSPLSLECTVEGTSNPNLYWYRQAAGRGLQLLFYSVGIGQISSEVPQNLSASRPQDRQFILSSKKLLLSDSGFYLCAWSPDSDTQYFGPGTRLTVL.

This clonotype was observed many times. The chain recombines TRBV6-5 with TRBJ1-5; tentative D call: TRBD1 (5 bases). V shed 2 bases and J shed 2 bases, with 7 bases lying between them. This CDR3 contains 14 residues. Per germline, CDR1 MNHEY and CDR2 SVGAGI. The CDR3 sequence is CASSYGAGNQPQHF. The DNA of the CDR3 is TGTGCCAGCAGTTACGGGGCTGGCAATCAGCCCCAGCATTTT.

This clonotype has at least ten counts. Here the CDR3 DNA reads TGTGCCAGCAGCTTACCTCTTACCCGGACTAGCGGGGGAAACACAGATACGCAGTATTTT. Its protein is CASSLPLTRTSGGNTDTQYF. The V and J genes are TRBV7-9 and TRBJ2-3, with 13 positions matching TRBD2. Germline CDR1 is SEHNR and CDR2 is FQNEAQ (reference sequence). V shed 2 bases and J 2 bases; nucleotides not matched to a gene: 13. CDR3 length equals 20 residues.

The rearrangement uses TRBV5-4 and TRBJ2-5; no definite D call. The germline V and J ends were trimmed by 0 bases and 2 bases, with 11 bases remaining between them. This CDR3 comprises 15 residues. CDR1 and CDR2 (germline): SGHNT, YYREEE (reference sequence). The CDR3 coding sequence is TGTGCCAGCAGCTTGGCAAAGGCGGCGCAAGAGACCCAGTACTTC. It yields the protein CASSLAKAAQETQYF.

A remark on this clonotype: This may stem from a read error, because a much larger clone lies one nucleotide away. The V call is TRBV28, the J call TRBJ2-3; maybe TRBD1 (5 bases). This CDR3 is built from 15 residues. The germline CDR1 and CDR2 sequences are MDHEN and SYDVKM. Trimming shortened V by 1 base and J by 5 bases, and 13 bases separated the two germline ends. The CDR3 region has the DNA TGTGCCAGCAGTTTATCATACAGGACCATAGATACGCAGTATTTT. It specifies CASSLSYRTIDTQYF.

The gene calls are TRBV6-6 and TRBJ1-1, with D tentatively TRBD1 (5 bases). Trimming left V 2 bases short and J 7 bases short, with 17 bases between. Germline V gene sequence: CDR1 MNHNY, CDR2 SVGAGI (reference sequence). The CDR3 contains 15 residues. CDR3 sequence: CASSYGPPTDNEAFF. The CDR3 bases are TGTGCCAGCAGTTACGGTCCTCCGACAGATAATGAAGCTTTCTTT.

This clonotype was seen a few times. This chain uses TRBV5-1 with TRBJ1-6, with TRBD1 identical over 8 bases. There are 15 residues in the CDR3. Germline V gene lookup returns CDR1 SGHRS and CDR2 YFSETQ. The V segment lost 2 bases and the J segment 10 bases; nucleotides outside the gene matches: 8. CDR3 region: CASSFGQGLKSPLHF. The CDR3 coding sequence is TGCGCCAGCAGCTTCGGACAGGGTTTAAAATCACCCCTCCACTTT. Based on the CDR3 plus reference TRBV5-1 and TRBJ1-6, the full variable domain is KAGVTQTPRYLIKTRGQQVTLSCSPISGHRSVSWYQQTPGQGLQFLFEYFSETQRNKGNFPGRFSGRQFSNSRSEMNVSTLELGDSALYLCASSFGQGLKSPLHFGNGTRLTVT.

There are many counts of this clonotype. The chain recombines TRBV6-1 with TRBJ2-3, with a tentative D call TRBD2 (6 bases). Germline CDR1 MNHNS, CDR2 SASEGT. The CDR3 is made up of 19 amino acids. Deletions cut 4 bases from V and 1 base from J, with 24 bases between. This CDR3 reads CASSVPRGSRRNGTDTQYF. The CDR3 DNA follows: TGTGCCAGCAGTGTTCCCCGGGGGTCGCGACGGAACGGCACAGATACGCAGTATTTT.

This clonotype was seen at least ten times. The chain employs TRBV2 and TRBJ1-1, with a tentative D call TRBD1 (5 bases). Trimming took 7 bases from V and 4 from J, leaving 13 bases between them. Germline V gene sequence: CDR1 SNHLY, CDR2 FYNNEI. The CDR3 is made up of 13 amino acids. CDR3 coding DNA: TGTGCCAGCAAGAGGGACGGGGTCACTGAAGCTTTCTTT. Translating it yields CASKRDGVTEAFF.

This clonotype was counted between two and nine times. The J gene is TRBJ2-1, the V gene TRBV27; the D gene could be TRBD1 or TRBD2 (6 bases each). This CDR3 has 16 residues. V was trimmed by 6 bases and J by 2 bases, leaving 17 bases between them. Germline CDR1 and CDR2: MNHEY and SMNVEV (reference sequence). In DNA, the CDR3 is TGTGCCAGCAGCCTTATCGGGGGCTCCCCCTACAATGAGCAGTTCTTC. Its translation: CASSLIGGSPYNEQFF.

This clonotype was recorded many times. The chain uses TRBV29-1 and TRBJ1-1; D unresolved. The CDR3 is 12 amino acids. With 2 bases removed from V and 1 base from J, the gap between germline ends came to 5 bases. CDR1 and CDR2 (germline): SQVTM, ANQGSEA. The CDR3 protein is CSVERGNTEAFF. The DNA of the CDR3 is TGCAGCGTTGAACGGGGGAACACTGAAGCTTTCTTT. The variable domain in full, with the rest retrieved from reference TRBV29-1 and TRBJ1-1, is SAVISQKPSRDICQRGTSLTIQCQVDSQVTMMFWYRQQPGQSLTLIATANQGSEATYESGFVIDKFPISRPNLTFSTLTVSNMSPEDSSIYLCSVERGNTEAFFGQGTRLTVV.

In this sample, this clonotype turned up many times. The rearrangement links TRBV7-8 to TRBJ2-3; D is unclear. Trimming pared 6 bases from V and 1 base from J, leaving 11 bases between. The CDR3 consists of 14 residues. Per germline, CDR1 SGHVS and CDR2 FQNEAQ. The CDR3 reads CASSPRSGTDTQYF. CDR3 nucleotides: TGTGCCAGCAGTCCCAGAAGCGGCACAGATACGCAGTATTTT.

This clonotype was counted a few times. The chain carries TRBV30 and TRBJ1-2, with no clear D. The CDR3 is 12 residues long. V was trimmed by 0 bases and J by 8 bases, leaving 10 bases between them. CDR1 and CDR2 (germline): GTSNPN, SVGIG (reference sequence). CDR3 DNA sequence: TGTGCCTGGAGTGTCGGACTAGGGGGCTACACCTTC. Protein: CAWSVGLGGYTF.

This clonotype showed up just a few times. V usage is TRBV20-1 and J usage is TRBJ1-5; 10 bases fit TRBD1. Germline lookup yields CDR1 DFQATT and CDR2 SNEGSKA (reference sequence). V shed 5 bases and J 4 bases; nucleotides not matched to a gene: 11. The CDR3 consists of 16 residues. Here the CDR3 reads CSALSVRDRGNQPQHF. CDR3 bases: TGCAGTGCTTTATCTGTCCGGGACAGGGGAAATCAGCCCCAGCATTTT.

This clonotype was observed many times. The V call is TRBV18, the J call TRBJ2-1, with 10 bases lining up with TRBD1. Germline loops: CDR1 KGHSH, CDR2 LQKENI. The CDR3 runs to 14 residues. V shed 3 bases and J 5 bases; nucleotides not matched to a gene: 1. The CDR3 bases are TGTGCCAGCTCACCCGGACAGGGGGACAATGAGCAGTTCTTC. This sequence encodes CASSPGQGDNEQFF.